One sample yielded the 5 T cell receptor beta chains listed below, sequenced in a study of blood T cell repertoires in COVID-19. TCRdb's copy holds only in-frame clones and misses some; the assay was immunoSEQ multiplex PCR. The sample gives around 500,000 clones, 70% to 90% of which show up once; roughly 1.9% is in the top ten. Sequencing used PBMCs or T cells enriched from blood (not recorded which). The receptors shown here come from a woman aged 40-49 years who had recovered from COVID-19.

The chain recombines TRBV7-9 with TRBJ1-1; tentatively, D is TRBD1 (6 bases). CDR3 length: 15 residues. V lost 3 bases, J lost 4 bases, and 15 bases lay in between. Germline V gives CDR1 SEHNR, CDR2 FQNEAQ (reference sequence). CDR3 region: CASSFRGGLGTEAFF. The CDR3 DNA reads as TGTGCCAGCAGCTTCCGGGGGGGCTTGGGCACTGAAGCTTTCTTT.

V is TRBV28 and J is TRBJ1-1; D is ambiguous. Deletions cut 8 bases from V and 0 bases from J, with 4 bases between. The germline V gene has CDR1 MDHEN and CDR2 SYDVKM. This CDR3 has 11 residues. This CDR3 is CASPMNTEAFF. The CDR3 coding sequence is TGTGCCAGCCCCATGAACACTGAAGCTTTCTTT.

The CDR3 reads CASSLSAGVGQPQHF. CDR3 coding DNA: TGCGCCAGCAGCTTGTCGGCCGGGGTCGGTCAGCCCCAGCATTTT. This chain links TRBV5-1 with TRBJ1-5; no reliable D call. V lost 1 base, J lost 6 bases, and 14 bases lay in between. The CDR3 consists of 15 residues. Germline V gene lookup returns CDR1 SGHRS and CDR2 YFSETQ.

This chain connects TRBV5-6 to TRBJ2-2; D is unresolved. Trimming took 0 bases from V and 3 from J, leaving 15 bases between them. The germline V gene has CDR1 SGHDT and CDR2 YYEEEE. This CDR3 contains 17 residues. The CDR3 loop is CASSLGRGGDHTGELFF. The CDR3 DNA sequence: TGTGCCAGCAGCTTGGGGCGAGGCGGCGATCACACCGGGGAGCTGTTTTTT.

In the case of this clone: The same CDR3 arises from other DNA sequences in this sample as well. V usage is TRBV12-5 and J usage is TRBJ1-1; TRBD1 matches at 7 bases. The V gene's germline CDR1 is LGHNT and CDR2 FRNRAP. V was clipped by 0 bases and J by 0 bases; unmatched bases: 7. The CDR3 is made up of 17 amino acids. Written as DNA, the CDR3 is TGTGCTAGTGGTTTGGTAAGGGGGCAGGGGATGAACACTGAAGCTTTCTTT. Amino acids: CASGLVRGQGMNTEAFF.